This passage covers 31 T cell receptor beta chains from one sample sequenced in a study of T cell clonality in common variable immunodeficiency. Clones were sequenced by immunoSEQ multiplex PCR, and TCRdb holds only the in-frame ones, with some missing. This repertoire holds around 34,000 clones, and none appear only once. Sequenced sample: peripheral blood mononuclear cells. These receptor sequences come from a person between 18 and 75 years old in good health.

This clone was counted ten times or more. The read ends 3 residues early relative to the CDR3; the germline J gene fills the gap. The chain employs TRBV20-1 and TRBJ1-4; D unclear. With 3 bases removed from V and 3 bases from J, the gap between germline ends came to 5 bases. Germline CDR1 and CDR2: DFQATT and SNEGSKA (reference sequence). The CDR3 has 12 residues. CDR3 protein: CSARFANEKLFF. CDR3 bases read: TGCAGTGCTAGGTTCGCTAATGAAAAA.

This clone came up many times. The read gets to within 3 residues of the CDR3 end, and the germline J gene fills in the rest. The chain couples TRBV12-3 or TRBV12-4 to TRBJ1-5, with 7 bases lining up with TRBD1. The CDR3 contains 15 residues. J lost 2 bases, V lost 6 bases, and 7 bases had no gene match. CDR3 amino acids: CASRETGSGNQPQHF. Incomplete CDR3 DNA: TGTGCCAGCAGAGAGACAGGGAGCGGCAATCAGCCC.

Comments on this clone: The read terminates 3 residues before the CDR3 end, so the remaining end is supplied by the germline J gene. The chain couples TRBV19 to TRBJ1-2, with D uncertain. Germline values: CDR1 LNHDA, CDR2 SQIVND (reference sequence). The length of the CDR3 is 17 residues. The CDR3: CASEDWKTSGRANIYTF. Partial CDR3 DNA: TGTGCCAGTGAAGACTGGAAGACTAGCGGGAGGGCTAACATC.

This clone was seen many times. The read gets to within 3 residues of the CDR3 end, and the germline J gene fills in the rest. The chain uses TRBV28 and TRBJ2-7; 7 bases are shared with TRBD1. This CDR3 has 14 residues. Germline assignment: CDR1 MDHEN and CDR2 SYDVKM. V shed 8 bases, J shed 3 bases, and the junction held 10 bases outside the gene matches. The covered CDR3 bases are TGTGCCAGCCAAATTAGACAGGGTATCTACGAG. The encoded protein is CASQIRQGIYE. The complete CDR3 reads CASQIRQGIYEQYF.

This clone appeared a few times. From the germline J gene comes the end of the CDR3, since the read stops 3 residues before it. The chain joins TRBV11-2 to TRBJ2-1; D remains unclear. V was pared by 5 bases and J by 3 bases, with 8 bases between. This CDR3 comprises 13 residues. Germline values: CDR1 SGHAT, CDR2 FQNNGV. The covered CDR3 bases are TGTGCCAGCAGCCAGCCGGGCTACAATGAG. It specifies CASSQPGYNE. The whole CDR3 region reads CASSQPGYNEQFF.

This clone has ten or more counts. The read ends 3 residues before the CDR3 terminus; that terminus is restored from the germline J gene. The genes are TRBV4-1 and TRBJ2-6; D is possibly TRBD2 (7 bases). CDR1 is MGHRA, CDR2 YSYEKL, per germline. V was pared by 8 bases and J by 0 bases, with 17 bases between. The CDR3 sequence is 17 residues long. The CDR3 sequence is CASGRGGLLSGANVLTF. CDR3 DNA, as far as it was read: TGCGCCAGCGGGAGGGGGGGGCTACTCTCTGGGGCCAACGTC.

This clone was detected many times. Sequencing ends 3 residues short of the CDR3 end; the germline J gene provides the rest. This chain joins TRBV7-8 and TRBJ1-4, with D possibly matching TRBD1 (6 bases). Between the trimmed V and J ends, which lost 0 bases and 4 bases, there was a span of 15 bases. Germline CDR1 SGHVS, CDR2 FQNEAQ. The CDR3 sequence is 17 residues long. Partial CDR3 DNA: TGTGCCAGCAGCTTAGCGCTGGGGGCGGGGGTTAATGAAAAA. It yields the protein CASSLALGAGVNEK. The full CDR3 protein is CASSLALGAGVNEKLFF.

Ten or more counts support this clone. With the read ending 3 residues before the CDR3 end, the germline J gene is used to fill in that end. This chain uses TRBV2 with TRBJ1-2, with TRBD1 as a possible D gene (6 bases). V was clipped by 8 bases and J by 7 bases, with 8 bases between them. This CDR3 is 10 amino acids long. The germline CDR1 and CDR2 sequences are SNHLY and FYNNEI. Incomplete CDR3 DNA: TGTGCCAGCGAGACAGGTGGC. It is translated as CASETGG. The full CDR3 sequence reads CASETGGYTF.

This clone was found many times. The read terminates 3 residues ahead of where the CDR3 ends, so the germline J gene completes it. The chain employs TRBV20-1 and TRBJ2-2; possibly TRBD1 for D (6 bases). Per the germline V gene, CDR1 is DFQATT and CDR2 is SNEGSKA (reference sequence). Deletions cut 1 base from V and 5 bases from J, with 14 bases between. The CDR3 is 15 residues long. The sequenced part of the CDR3 DNA is TGCAGTGCTAGAGGAGGAACAGGGAGTACCGGGGAG. It translates to CSARGGTGSTGE. The whole CDR3 reads CSARGGTGSTGELFF.

This clone was seen many times. Read coverage stops 3 residues before the CDR3 terminus; the germline J gene supplies the remainder. This rearrangement joins TRBV27 to TRBJ2-3; TRBD1 might be the D (5 bases). This CDR3 contains 15 residues. CDR1 MNHEY and CDR2 SMNVEV come from the germline V gene (reference sequence). Trimming removed 8 bases from V and 2 bases from J, with 17 bases in between. CDR3: CASSHGAQATDTQYF. CDR3 DNA (partial): TGTGCCAGCTCCCATGGGGCCCAGGCCACAGATACG.

Many counts were recorded for this clone. The read ends 3 residues early relative to the CDR3; the germline J gene fills the gap. The chain recombines TRBV5-1 with TRBJ2-5; 9 bases line up with TRBD1. The CDR3 contains 14 residues. CDR1 and CDR2 from the germline V gene are SGHRS and YFSETQ. Trimming removed 5 bases from V and 7 bases from J; junction bases left unmatched: 9. The CDR3 loop is CASRQPGQGMTQYF. CDR3 DNA, as far as it was read: TGCGCCAGCAGACAACCTGGACAGGGGATGACC.

This clone appeared many times. The read comes to an end 3 residues before the CDR3 does, leaving the germline J gene to fill in the end. This chain connects TRBV5-1 to TRBJ1-1; D is perhaps TRBD1 (5 bases). The CDR3 sequence is 16 residues long. Deletions cut 2 bases from V and 1 base from J, with 15 bases between. CDR1 and CDR2 (germline): SGHRS, YFSETQ. The chain's CDR3 is CASSFQGLAQNTEAFF. CDR3 DNA, as far as it was read: TGCGCCAGCAGCTTTCAGGGTCTCGCGCAGAACACTGAA.

This clone was counted at least ten times. The read finishes 3 residues shy of the CDR3 end, and the germline J gene is used to complete it. The chain has TRBV19 and TRBJ2-7, with 8 bases identical to TRBD2. Germline V lookup: CDR1 LNHDA, CDR2 SQIVND (reference sequence). The CDR3 has 15 amino acids. V trimming: 9 bases; J trimming: 0 bases; junction bases outside the gene matches: 10. This CDR3 reads CASSPRGRSSYEQYF. Partial CDR3 DNA: TGTGCCAGCTCCCCCCGCGGGAGGAGCTCCTACGAG.

This clone was seen many times. The read finishes 3 residues shy of the CDR3 end, and the germline J gene is used to complete it. The chain couples TRBV18 to TRBJ2-7, with 7 bases identical to TRBD1. Per germline, CDR1 KGHSH and CDR2 LQKENI. With 5 bases clipped from V and 2 bases from J, the junction kept 9 bases outside the gene matches. The CDR3 loop spans 15 amino acids. Incomplete CDR3 DNA: TGTGCCAGCTCAGCCGGGACAGTGGCCACCTACGAG. This gives the protein CASSAGTVATYE. The full CDR3 is CASSAGTVATYEQYF.

This clone was seen repeatedly, ten times or more. Here the CDR3 reads CASSLGQRNEQFF. The CDR3 bases that were read are TGCGCCAGCAGCTTGGGACAGCGCAATGAG. The V and J genes are TRBV5-1 and TRBJ2-1, with D perhaps TRBD1 (5 bases). The read terminates 3 residues before the CDR3 end, so the remaining end is supplied by the germline J gene. Germline V gene lookup returns CDR1 SGHRS and CDR2 YFSETQ. V was trimmed by 0 bases and J by 6 bases, leaving 7 bases between them. There are 13 residues in the CDR3. Full variable domain (missing parts from reference TRBV5-1 and TRBJ2-1): KAGVTQTPRYLIKTRGQQVTLSCSPISGHRSVSWYQQTPGQGLQFLFEYFSETQRNKGNFPGRFSGRQFSNSRSEMNVSTLELGDSALYLCASSLGQRNEQFFGPGTRLTVL.

The table lists this clone with many counts. The observed sequence ends 3 residues before the CDR3 terminus, with the missing tail filled in from the germline J gene. This chain joins TRBV20-1 and TRBJ2-7; the match to TRBD2 covers 7 bases. Unmatched junction bases numbered 5, after V lost 7 bases and J lost 2 bases. This CDR3 spans 12 amino acids. Germline CDR1 is DFQATT and CDR2 is SNEGSKA (reference sequence). The part of the CDR3 DNA that was read is TGCAGTGTAACTAGCGCGGCCTACGAG. Its protein is CSVTSAAYE. In full, the CDR3 is CSVTSAAYEQYF.

In regard to this clone: The CDR3 end lies 3 residues beyond the end of the read and is filled in from the germline J gene. V gene TRBV19 combines with J gene TRBJ2-6, with unresolved D. The CDR3 totals 16 residues. The V end was cut by 1 base, the J end by 1 base, with 8 bases between. Germline V gene sequence: CDR1 LNHDA, CDR2 SQIVND (reference sequence). CDR3 residues: CASSIGLISGANVLTF. Incomplete CDR3 DNA: TGTGCCAGTAGTATAGGTCTAATTTCTGGGGCCAACGTC.

This clone was found many times. The read terminates 3 residues before the CDR3 end, so the remaining end is supplied by the germline J gene. The rearrangement joins TRBV5-1 to TRBJ2-5, with D possibly TRBD1 on 5 matching bases. V lost 4 bases to trimming and J lost 3 bases, with 16 bases between them. The germline CDR1 and CDR2 sequences are SGHRS and YFSETQ. The CDR3 length is 15 residues. The CDR3 loop reads CASSPQWGPEETQYF. The covered CDR3 bases are TGCGCCAGCAGCCCACAGTGGGGCCCGGAAGAGACC.

In its sample, this clone was seen many times. Sequencing ends 3 residues short of the CDR3 end; the germline J gene provides the rest. The rearrangement uses TRBV5-4 and TRBJ1-1; tentatively, D is TRBD1 (5 bases). The CDR3 is 13 amino acids. Germline lookup yields CDR1 SGHNT and CDR2 YYREEE (reference sequence). This CDR3 reads CASSLGGTGDAFF. The covered CDR3 bases are TGTGCCAGCAGCTTGGGTGGGACTGGGGAC.

This clone was observed at least ten times. Sequencing ends 3 residues short of the CDR3 end; the germline J gene provides the rest. V usage is TRBV9 and J usage is TRBJ1-1; TRBD1 might be the D (6 bases). The germline V gene encodes CDR1 SGDLS and CDR2 YYNGEE. This CDR3 contains 15 residues. V dropped 3 bases and J dropped 5 bases, with 17 bases sitting between them. The DNA read from the CDR3 is TGTGCCAGCAGCGAGGGGGTCTCGGGCGGGACTGAA. Translating it yields CASSEGVSGGTE. The whole CDR3 region reads CASSEGVSGGTEAFF.

This clone came up many times. The read ends 3 residues early relative to the CDR3; the germline J gene fills the gap. The chain has TRBV30 and TRBJ1-5, with a tentative D call TRBD1 (6 bases). The CDR3 loop spans 15 amino acids. Germline V lookup: CDR1 GTSNPN, CDR2 SVGIG (reference sequence). V was cut by 1 base and J by 4 bases, with 14 bases left in between. CDR3 in amino acids: CAWSDGQTRNQPQHF. The covered CDR3 bases are TGTGCCTGGAGTGACGGACAGACCAGGAATCAGCCC.

This clone occurred many times. The CDR3 sequence: CASSSAGLANQPQHF. Incomplete CDR3 DNA: TGCGCCAGCAGCTCCGCCGGGCTAGCAAATCAGCCC. This chain connects TRBV5-1 to TRBJ1-5; no clear D gene. The CDR3 end falls 3 residues outside the read, so it is completed with the germline J gene. From germline, CDR1 is SGHRS and CDR2 YFSETQ. This CDR3 comprises 15 residues. V lost 3 bases and J lost 4, with 14 bases in between.

This clone appeared many times. The read terminates 3 residues ahead of where the CDR3 ends, so the germline J gene completes it. The chain has TRBV4-1 and TRBJ2-3, with D tentatively TRBD2 (6 bases). Germline loops: CDR1 MGHRA, CDR2 YSYEKL. With 1 base removed from V and 4 bases from J, the gap between germline ends came to 12 bases. CDR3 length: 15 residues. The CDR3 DNA, read in part, is TGCGCCAGCAGCCAAGTAGGCGGGAAGGCAGATACG. It codes for CASSQVGGKADT. The CDR3 reads in full as CASSQVGGKADTQYF.

This clone was counted ten times or more. Read data end 3 residues before the CDR3 end; the end is taken from the germline J gene. The chain recombines TRBV19 with TRBJ2-7, with TRBD1 matching 11 bases. CDR1 is LNHDA, CDR2 SQIVND, per germline (reference sequence). This CDR3 region has 14 residues. The junction had 1 base not matched to a gene; V was cut back by 4 bases and J by 2 bases. The CDR3 here is CASSRGQGAYEQYF. CDR3 DNA, as far as it was read: TGTGCCAGTAGTAGGGGACAGGGGGCCTACGAG.

This clone has ten or more counts. The read gets to within 3 residues of the CDR3 end, and the germline J gene fills in the rest. The gene calls are TRBV19 and TRBJ2-5; a weak D match, TRBD2 (5 bases). This CDR3 has 13 amino acids. Trimming shortened V by 5 bases and J by 5 bases, and 12 bases separated the two germline ends. Germline lookup yields CDR1 LNHDA and CDR2 SQIVND (reference sequence). The CDR3 bases that were read are TGTGCCAGTAGTTGGGGTAGCGCGGAGACC. Amino acid sequence: CASSWGSAET. Given in full, the CDR3 is CASSWGSAETQYF.

This clone came up many times. The sequenced fragment ends 3 residues before the CDR3 boundary, so the rest is inferred from the germline J gene. This chain joins TRBV12-3 or TRBV12-4 and TRBJ2-7, with D tentatively TRBD2 (6 bases). V lost 2 bases to trimming and J lost 1 base, with 15 bases between them. The CDR3 is made up of 16 amino acids. CDR3 DNA (partial): TGTGCCAGCAGTTTACCGGGGGTGGGGAGGTCCTACGAG. The encoded protein is CASSLPGVGRSYE. The whole CDR3 protein reads CASSLPGVGRSYEQYF.

This clone was observed at least ten times. The CDR3 is cut off 3 residues early in the read; its end comes from the germline J gene. The chain joins TRBV20-1 to TRBJ2-7; 14 bases match TRBD2. Germline V CDR1 and CDR2: DFQATT, SNEGSKA (reference sequence). The length of the CDR3 is 17 residues. The ends lost 5 bases at V and 2 bases at J; junction bases unmatched: 11. The CDR3 sequence: CSADGTSGSLVAYEQYF. Partial CDR3 DNA: TGCAGTGCTGACGGGACTAGCGGGAGTCTTGTAGCCTACGAG.

This clone has at least ten counts. The read ends 3 residues shy of where the CDR3 ends; the end is completed using the germline J gene. This rearrangement joins TRBV18 to TRBJ1-2, with D possibly TRBD1 on 5 matching bases. This CDR3 is built from 16 residues. Trimming stripped 3 bases from V and 0 bases from J, with 14 bases between. Per the germline V gene, CDR1 is KGHSH and CDR2 is LQKENI. The CDR3 is CASSPTRQSANYGYTF. CDR3 DNA (partial): TGTGCCAGCTCACCGACCCGACAGTCAGCTAACTATGGC.

This clone was seen repeatedly, ten times or more. The read terminates 3 residues ahead of where the CDR3 ends, so the germline J gene completes it. The chain uses TRBV18 and TRBJ2-6, with D tentatively TRBD1 (6 bases). Germline loops: CDR1 KGHSH, CDR2 LQKENI. V was pared by 3 bases and J by 1 base, with 7 bases between. The CDR3 totals 15 residues. CDR3 DNA (partial): TGTGCCAGCTCACCTGGACAGTCTGGGGCCAACGTC. Translating gives CASSPGQSGANV. The full-length CDR3 reads as CASSPGQSGANVLTF.

This clone was picked up many times. Read data end 3 residues before the CDR3 end; the end is taken from the germline J gene. The chain recombines TRBV10-3 with TRBJ2-5; D perhaps matches TRBD2 (5 bases). The germline gives CDR1 ENHRY, CDR2 SYGVKD. The CDR3 extends over 15 amino acids. V was cut by 3 bases and J by 4 bases, with 15 bases left in between. The CDR3 sequence is CAISERASFTETQYF. Partial CDR3 DNA: TGTGCCATCAGTGAAAGGGCTAGCTTCACAGAGACC.

Many counts were recorded for this clone. The observed sequence ends 3 residues before the CDR3 terminus, with the missing tail filled in from the germline J gene. This chain joins TRBV6-1 and TRBJ2-7; 8 nucleotides line up with TRBD1. The germline CDR1 and CDR2 sequences are MNHNS and SASEGT. J was trimmed by 5 bases and V by 4 bases; bases with no gene match: 1. The CDR3 spans 12 residues. The CDR3 spells CASSAQGDEQYF. CDR3 DNA, as far as it was read: TGTGCCAGCAGTGCACAGGGGGACGAG.